These 10 T cell receptor beta chains came from one sample sequenced in a study of shared clonotypes between healthy human individuals. Sequenced by immunoSEQ multiplex PCR; TCRdb stores in-frame clones only, minus some. This table holds some 2.4 million clones, over 85% found once. Sequenced input: naive CD4+ T cells from PBMCs. The subset is: CD45RA+ positively selected. Receptors were obtained from a man between 18 and 35 years old in good health. Some clones in this sample may be carry-over from other donors' samples.

The chain uses TRBV5-1 and TRBJ1-3; D gene ambiguous. V lost 3 bases to trimming and J lost 4 bases, with 11 bases between them. The CDR3 is 14 amino acids. Germline V gives CDR1 SGHRS, CDR2 YFSETQ. CDR3 nucleotide sequence: TGCGCCAGCAGCTCCGGTAGCGCAGGAAACACCATATATTTT. This codes for CASSSGSAGNTIYF.

The chain links TRBV19 to TRBJ2-4, with TRBD1 matching over 10 bases. The CDR3 has 15 amino acids. CDR1 and CDR2 from the germline V gene are LNHDA and SQIVND (reference sequence). V lost 5 bases and J lost 6; bases outside the gene matches: 7. CDR3: CASSPPGDRGNIQYF. CDR3 DNA sequence: TGTGCCAGTAGTCCCCCGGGGGACAGGGGAAACATTCAGTACTTC.

This clone was seen a single time. This rearrangement joins TRBV5-1 to TRBJ2-1, with 15 bases aligning to TRBD2. With V trimmed by 4 bases and J by 7 bases, 6 bases remained unmatched. This CDR3 is 16 amino acids long. Germline CDR1 is SGHRS and CDR2 is YFSETQ. Here the CDR3 reads CASSAGLAGGVNEQFF. The CDR3 DNA sequence: TGCGCCAGCAGCGCGGGACTAGCGGGAGGTGTAAATGAGCAGTTCTTC.

The rearrangement joins TRBV7-9 to TRBJ1-5; the match to TRBD1 covers 8 bases. CDR1 SEHNR and CDR2 FQNEAQ come from the germline V gene (reference sequence). V lost 6 bases and J lost 5; bases outside the gene matches: 3. The CDR3 has 13 residues. The CDR3 sequence is CASSAGGYQPQHF. The CDR3 DNA reads as TGTGCCAGCAGTGCAGGGGGCTATCAGCCCCAGCATTTT.

The chain uses TRBV7-2 and TRBJ2-3; unclear D gene. Deletions cut 2 bases from V and 5 bases from J, with 17 bases between. Germline values: CDR1 SGHTA, CDR2 FQGNSA. The CDR3 contains 16 residues. CDR3 in amino acids: CASSLFGQTLGDTQYF. CDR3 bases: TGTGCCAGCAGCTTATTCGGGCAGACCTTAGGAGATACGCAGTATTTT.

Note on this clone: Different DNA sequences within this sample yield the same CDR3. The V gene is TRBV28, the J gene TRBJ1-4; TRBD1 matches 9 bases. This CDR3 spans 15 amino acids. Germline V gene data show CDR1 as MDHEN and CDR2 as SYDVKM. V lost 2 bases and J lost 8; bases outside the gene matches: 6. CDR3 coding DNA: TGTGCCAGCAGTTTACTGGGACAGGGAGGCGAAAAACTGTTTTTT. Its protein is CASSLLGQGGEKLFF.

The chain couples TRBV5-1 to TRBJ2-7; 7 bases line up with TRBD1. The germline V gene has CDR1 SGHRS and CDR2 YFSETQ. Trimming removed 4 bases from V and 0 bases from J; junction bases left unmatched: 7. There are 15 residues in the CDR3. The CDR3 here is CASSASGTASYEQYF. The CDR3 DNA is TGCGCCAGCAGCGCTTCCGGGACAGCCTCCTACGAGCAGTACTTC.

The chain recombines TRBV23-1 with TRBJ2-7, with D maybe TRBD2 (5 bases). TRBV23-1 is flagged as an ORF with uncertain function. V lost 6 bases, J lost 7 bases, and 10 bases lay in between. The CDR3 length is 11 residues. DNA of the CDR3: TGCGCCAGCAGACTAGAGGGAGAGCAGTACTTC. Amino acids: CASRLEGEQYF.

The chain couples TRBV7-3 to TRBJ2-1; D is ambiguous. V lost 2 bases and J 7 bases, leaving 6 bases between the germline ends. The V gene's germline CDR1 is SGHTA and CDR2 FQGTGA. The CDR3 has 12 amino acids. The CDR3 reads CASSLFGNEQFF. CDR3 nucleotide sequence: TGTGCCAGCAGCTTATTTGGGAATGAGCAGTTCTTC.

This rearrangement joins TRBV7-2 to TRBJ2-5, with D possibly being TRBD2 (5 bases). Germline V lookup: CDR1 SGHTA, CDR2 FQGNSA. The CDR3 totals 16 residues. V lost 5 bases and J lost 2, with 18 bases in between. CDR3 bases: TGTGCCAGCAGCAGCTTAGCGTATGGTAGTCAAGAGACCCAGTACTTC. As protein: CASSSLAYGSQETQYF.